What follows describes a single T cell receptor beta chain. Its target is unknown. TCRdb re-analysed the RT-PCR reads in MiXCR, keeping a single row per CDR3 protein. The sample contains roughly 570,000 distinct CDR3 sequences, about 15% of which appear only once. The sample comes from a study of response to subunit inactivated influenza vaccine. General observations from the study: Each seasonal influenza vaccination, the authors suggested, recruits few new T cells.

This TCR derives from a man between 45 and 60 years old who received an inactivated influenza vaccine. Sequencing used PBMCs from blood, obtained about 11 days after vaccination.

Here the CDR3 DNA reads TGTGCCAGCAGCCAAGATCGATCCTATACAGGGAGGAAGACTGAAGCTTTCTTT. Translated, it gives CASSQDRSYTGRKTEAFF. This chain joins TRBV3-1 and TRBJ1-1, with D maybe TRBD1 (6 bases). V shed 0 bases and J shed 5 bases, with 22 bases lying between them. CDR1 and CDR2 from the germline V gene are LGHDT and YNNKEL (reference sequence). This CDR3 comprises 18 residues.